The clone carrying this T cell receptor (beta chain) was counted ten times or more. Its target is unknown. This specimen belongs to a study of T cells in Graves' hyperthyroidism and ophthalmopathy. Study-level points and caveats: Among thyroid clonotypes expanded above 0.001, most also appeared in blood.

Authors of the study amplified TCR beta CDR3 regions from RNA transcripts. An initial round of RT-PCR targeting the TCR CDR3 relied on the HTBI primer set. TCRdb used MiXCR to reprocess the multiplex PCR reads, holding one entry per CDR3 protein. Among about 400,000 distinct CDR3 sequences listed, around 15% were seen once. This CDR3 contains 15 residues. V shed 5 bases, J shed 10 bases, and the junction held 13 bases outside the gene matches. CDR1 is MNHNS and CDR2 is SASEGT in the germline V gene. Input material: blood. The TCR sequence derives from a man younger than 35 with Graves' ophthalmopathy. The chain recombines TRBV6-1 with TRBJ2-1; the match to TRBD2 covers 8 bases. The DNA of the CDR3 is TGTGCCAGCAGTTCGAGCGGGGGCCCGAAGCGAGAGCAGTTCTTC. Protein product: CASSSSGGPKREQFF.